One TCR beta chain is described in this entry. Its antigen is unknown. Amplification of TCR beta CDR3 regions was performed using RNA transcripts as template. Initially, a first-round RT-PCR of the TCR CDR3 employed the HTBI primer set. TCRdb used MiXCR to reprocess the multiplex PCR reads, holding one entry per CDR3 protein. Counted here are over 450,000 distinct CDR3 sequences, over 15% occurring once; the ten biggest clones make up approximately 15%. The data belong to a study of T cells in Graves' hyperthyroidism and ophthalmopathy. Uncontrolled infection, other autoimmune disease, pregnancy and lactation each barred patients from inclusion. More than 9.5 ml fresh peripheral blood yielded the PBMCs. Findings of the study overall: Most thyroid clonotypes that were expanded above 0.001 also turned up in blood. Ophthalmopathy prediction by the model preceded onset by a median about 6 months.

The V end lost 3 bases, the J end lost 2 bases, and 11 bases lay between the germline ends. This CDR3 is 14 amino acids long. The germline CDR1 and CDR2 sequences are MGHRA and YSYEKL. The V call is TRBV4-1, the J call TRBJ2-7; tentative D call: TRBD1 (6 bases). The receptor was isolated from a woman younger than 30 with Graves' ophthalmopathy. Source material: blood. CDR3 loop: CASSQETGTYEQYF. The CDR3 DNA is TGCGCCAGCAGCCAGGAGACAGGAACCTACGAGCAGTACTTC.